A single sample gave rise to the 16 T cell receptor beta chains below, sequenced in a study of blood T cell repertoires in COVID-19. Sequenced by immunoSEQ multiplex PCR; TCRdb stores in-frame clones only, minus some. The table has roughly 90,000 clones, under 85% seen once. The source material was peripheral blood. The source of these receptors is a human donor in a cohort sampled during active COVID-19.

The chain uses TRBV28 and TRBJ2-1, with 7 bases matching TRBD2. Germline CDR1 reads MDHEN; CDR2 reads SYDVKM. The CDR3 consists of 16 residues. V lost 7 bases and J lost 0; bases outside the gene matches: 9. The chain's CDR3 is CASNSPGGDSYNEQFF. CDR3 bases: TGTGCCAGCAACTCCCCTGGGGGGGACTCCTACAATGAGCAGTTCTTC.

The chain is built from TRBV7-2 and TRBJ2-7; TRBD1 matches 9 bases. The CDR3 has 15 amino acids. Trimming cost V 1 base and J 7 bases; bases outside gene matches: 8. Looked up from germline, CDR1 is SGHTA and CDR2 is FQGNSA. The CDR3, as DNA: TGTGCCAGCAGCTTAGTGGGGGGACAGGGCACAGAGCAGTACTTC. Residues: CASSLVGGQGTEQYF. Using reference TRBV7-2 and TRBJ2-7 for the parts outside the CDR3, the full variable domain is GAGVSQSPSNKVTEKGKDVELRCDPISGHTALYWYRQSLGQGLEFLIYFQGNSAPDKSGLPSDRFSAERTGGSVSTLTIQRTQQEDSAVYLCASSLVGGQGTEQYFGPGTRLTVT.

The V gene is TRBV27, the J gene TRBJ1-2; 9 bases line up with TRBD1. Unmatched junction bases numbered 9, after V lost 6 bases and J lost 4 bases. The CDR3 covers 15 residues. Germline V gives CDR1 MNHEY, CDR2 SMNVEV (reference sequence). The CDR3: CASRYRGPTPYGYTF. The CDR3, as DNA: TGTGCCAGCAGATACAGGGGGCCGACCCCCTATGGCTACACCTTC.

The chain recombines TRBV1 with TRBJ1-3; the table names TRBD1, a call not compared with the DNA. TRBV1 is a pseudogene locus. CDR3 length: 16 amino acids. CDR3: CTSSQEVAFPGNTIYF. Written as DNA, the CDR3 is TGCACCAGCAGCCAAGAAGTGGCCTTTCCAGGAAACACCATATATTTT.

This clone was observed a few times. The chain uses TRBV15 and TRBJ1-6, with TRBD1 matching over 9 bases. CDR3 size: 17 residues. V lost 3 bases to trimming and J lost 7 bases; unmatched junction nucleotides: 10. Germline V gene lookup returns CDR1 LNHNV and CDR2 YYDKDF (reference sequence). The CDR3 here is CATSRDRGSFDNSPLHF. In DNA, the CDR3 is TGTGCCACCAGCAGGGACAGGGGCTCGTTTGACAATTCACCCCTCCACTTT.

The V call is TRBV6-2 or TRBV6-3, the J call TRBJ2-3; 12 nucleotides align to TRBD2. The germline gives CDR1 MNHEY, CDR2 SVGEGT. This CDR3 has 17 amino acids. Trimming took 2 bases from V and 2 from J; bases not matched to a gene: 5. Written as DNA, the CDR3 is TGTGCCAGCAGTTACGCCCGGACTAGCGGGAACACAGATACGCAGTATTTT. It translates to CASSYARTSGNTDTQYF.

The chain couples TRBV2 to TRBJ2-7, with D hard to call. Germline CDR1 reads SNHLY; CDR2 reads FYNNEI. CDR3 length equals 11 residues. V dropped 2 bases and J dropped 7 bases, with 6 bases sitting between them. The CDR3 sequence: CASSEWQEQYF. CDR3 in DNA: TGTGCCAGCAGTGAATGGCAGGAGCAGTACTTC.

The CDR3 nucleotides are TGTGCCAGCAGCGTAGGGGGCCATGAGCAGTTCTTC. It specifies CASSVGGHEQFF. This rearrangement joins TRBV9 to TRBJ2-1; possible D gene TRBD1, 5 bases. In germline, CDR1 is SGDLS, CDR2 YYNGEE. Trimming stripped 0 bases from V and 8 bases from J, with 6 bases between. The CDR3 is 12 residues long.

The genes are TRBV18 and TRBJ1-6, with TRBD1 matching over 9 bases. The CDR3 runs to 15 residues. V lost 5 bases to trimming and J lost 9 bases; unmatched junction nucleotides: 8. From germline, CDR1 is KGHSH and CDR2 LQKENI. The CDR3 is CASSASGQGASPLHF. The CDR3 coding sequence is TGTGCCAGCTCAGCATCGGGACAGGGAGCTTCACCCCTCCACTTT.

The rearrangement links TRBV6-4 to TRBJ1-1, with 10 nucleotides matching TRBD1. Germline V gene data show CDR1 as MRHNA and CDR2 as SNTAGT. The CDR3 spans 14 residues. V lost 7 bases to trimming and J lost 6 bases; unmatched junction nucleotides: 8. The CDR3 DNA is TGTGCCAGCATTCCGGGACAGGGGACCCCTGAAGCTTTCTTT. Translating it yields CASIPGQGTPEAFF.

V gene TRBV6-2 or TRBV6-3 combines with J gene TRBJ2-6; D may be TRBD2 (5 bases). The CDR3 runs to 13 residues. The ends were cut back, 5 bases at V and 4 bases at J, with 6 bases in the middle. Germline V gene sequence: CDR1 MNHEY, CDR2 SVGEGT. The CDR3 DNA reads as TGTGCCAGCAGTCGGAGGGGGGCCAACGTCCTGACTTTC. Translating it yields CASSRRGANVLTF.

V and J are TRBV19 and TRBJ1-2; 7 bases are shared with TRBD1. Trimming at V came to 3 bases and at J to 4 bases, leaving 8 bases not matched to a gene. This CDR3 is 15 amino acids long. Germline CDR1 and CDR2: LNHDA and SQIVND (reference sequence). Here the CDR3 reads CASSIYQGDAYGYTF. CDR3 nucleotides: TGTGCCAGTAGTATTTACCAGGGGGATGCCTATGGCTACACCTTC.

The genes are TRBV5-6 and TRBJ1-2; D is uncertain. The V gene's germline CDR1 is SGHDT and CDR2 YYEEEE. This CDR3 region has 15 residues. V gave up 1 base and J gave up 2 bases, with 12 bases separating them. The CDR3 DNA follows: TGTGCCAGCAGCTTGCAGGCGAGCCAGAACTATGGCTACACCTTC. The encoded protein is CASSLQASQNYGYTF.

CDR3 loop: CASSVGLGEGADTQYF. The CDR3 DNA is TGTGCCAGCAGCGTGGGGTTGGGCGAGGGGGCAGATACGCAGTATTTT. The chain joins TRBV9 to TRBJ2-3, with TRBD1 as a possible D gene (6 bases). Germline assignment: CDR1 SGDLS and CDR2 YYNGEE. The CDR3 is 16 amino acids. V was shortened by 2 bases and J by 4 bases, with 17 bases between the two germline ends.

The chain links TRBV6-5 to TRBJ2-4; TRBD2 matches 8 bases. Germline V lookup: CDR1 MNHEY, CDR2 SVGAGI. The CDR3 sequence is 13 residues long. With V trimmed by 5 bases and J by 8 bases, 5 bases remained unmatched. The CDR3 is CASSRGGGDIQYF. The CDR3 nucleotides read TGTGCCAGCAGTCGGGGGGGAGGAGACATTCAGTACTTC.

Concerning this clone: The junction departs from germline at one end; a sequencing error may be responsible. This chain connects TRBV4-3 to TRBJ2-7, with 9 positions matching TRBD2. This CDR3 region has 14 residues. Germline CDR1 is LGHNA and CDR2 is YSLEER. The CDR3 region is CASSQDQRGELRAF. The CDR3 region has the DNA TGCGCCAGCAGCCAAGACCAGCGGGGGGAATTAAGAGCCTTC.